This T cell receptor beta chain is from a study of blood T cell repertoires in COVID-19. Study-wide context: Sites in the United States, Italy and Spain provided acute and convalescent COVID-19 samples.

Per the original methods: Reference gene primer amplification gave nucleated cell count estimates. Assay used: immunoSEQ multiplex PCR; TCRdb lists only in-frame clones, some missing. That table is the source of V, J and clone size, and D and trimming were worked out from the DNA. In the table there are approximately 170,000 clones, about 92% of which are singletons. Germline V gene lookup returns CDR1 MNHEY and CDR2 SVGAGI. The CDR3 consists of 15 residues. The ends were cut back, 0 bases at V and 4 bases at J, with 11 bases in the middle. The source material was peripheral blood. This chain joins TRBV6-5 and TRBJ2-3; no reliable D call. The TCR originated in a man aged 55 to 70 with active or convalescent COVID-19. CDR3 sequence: CASSYSGRRADTQYF. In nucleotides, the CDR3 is TGTGCCAGCAGTTACTCGGGCAGGCGAGCAGATACGCAGTATTTT.